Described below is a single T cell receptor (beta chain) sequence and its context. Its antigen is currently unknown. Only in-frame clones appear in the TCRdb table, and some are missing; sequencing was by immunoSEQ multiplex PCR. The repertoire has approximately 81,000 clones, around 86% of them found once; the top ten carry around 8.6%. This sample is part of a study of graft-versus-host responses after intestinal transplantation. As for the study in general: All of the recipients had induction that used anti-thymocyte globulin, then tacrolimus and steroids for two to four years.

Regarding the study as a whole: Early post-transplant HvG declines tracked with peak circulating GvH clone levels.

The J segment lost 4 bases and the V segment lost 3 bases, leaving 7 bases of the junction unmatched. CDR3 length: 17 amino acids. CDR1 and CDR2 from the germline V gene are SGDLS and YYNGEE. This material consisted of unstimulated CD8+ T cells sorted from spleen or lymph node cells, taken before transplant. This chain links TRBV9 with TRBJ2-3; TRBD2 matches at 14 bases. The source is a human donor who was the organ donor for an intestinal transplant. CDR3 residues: CASSGPRLAGGPDTQYF. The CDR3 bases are TGTGCCAGCAGCGGACCTCGACTAGCGGGGGGGCCAGATACGCAGTATTTT.